This T cell receptor (beta chain) was captured by sequencing in a study of T cell responses to AZD1222 COVID-19 vaccine. Study conclusions and caveats: Clonal diversity may have been underestimated, and the donors were mostly white British, with more females than males. Targets within unmutated variant regions were reportedly found for nearly half of spike-specific TCRs.

Germline CDR1 and CDR2: LNHDA and SQIVND (reference sequence). The CDR3 spans 16 residues. Trimming removed 5 bases at V and 11 bases at J, with 25 bases between. Remarks on this clone: Its cognate antigen is unknown.

Sequencing was performed with immunoSEQ multiplex PCR; in TCRdb, only in-frame clones are kept and a portion is missing. The table lists 65,000 to 100,000 clones, more than 85% of them singletons, with roughly 8% in the top ten. Sequencing was performed on peripheral blood, taken 28 days after the second AZD1222 dose. The receptor comes from an adult who received the AZD1222 COVID-19 vaccine. This sequence joins TRBV19 and TRBJ1-5; D gene unclear. Here the CDR3 DNA reads TGTGCCAGTAGTGAGGAGACACTTGCATGGGTCGGGACCCAGCATTTT. It is translated as CASSEETLAWVGTQHF.